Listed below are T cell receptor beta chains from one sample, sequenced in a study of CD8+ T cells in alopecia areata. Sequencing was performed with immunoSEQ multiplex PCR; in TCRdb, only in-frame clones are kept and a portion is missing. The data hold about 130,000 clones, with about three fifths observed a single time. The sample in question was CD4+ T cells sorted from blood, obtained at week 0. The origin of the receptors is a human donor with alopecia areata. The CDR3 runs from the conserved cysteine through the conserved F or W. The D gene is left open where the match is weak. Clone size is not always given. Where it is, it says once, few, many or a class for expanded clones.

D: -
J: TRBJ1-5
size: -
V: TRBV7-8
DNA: TGTGCCAGCAGCTTAGATGTGAACCAGCCCCAGCATTTT
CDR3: CASSLDVNQPQHF

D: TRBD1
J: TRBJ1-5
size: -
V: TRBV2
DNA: TGTGCCAGCAGTGAAGGACAGGGAGTGGTTCAGCCCCAGCATTTT
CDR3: CASSEGQGVVQPQHF

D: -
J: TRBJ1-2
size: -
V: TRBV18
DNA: TGTGCCAGCTCACCGGCCAAAAGAGGATCAGGGATGATGTATGGCTACACCTTC
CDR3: CASSPAKRGSGMMYGYTF

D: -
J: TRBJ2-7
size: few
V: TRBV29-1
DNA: TGCAGCGTTGGGCTGACGGGTTCCTACGAGCAGTACTTC
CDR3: CSVGLTGSYEQYF

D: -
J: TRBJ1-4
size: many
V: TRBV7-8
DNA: TGTGCCAGCAGCTTGGTCACAGGACCTAATGAAAAACTGTTTTTT
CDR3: CASSLVTGPNEKLFF

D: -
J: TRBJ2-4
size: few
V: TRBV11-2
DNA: TGTGCCAGCAGCTTAGGTAGCCTGCCACAATCGGACATTCAGTACTTC
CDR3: CASSLGSLPQSDIQYF

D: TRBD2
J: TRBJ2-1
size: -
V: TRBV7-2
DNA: TGTGCCAGCAGCTTAGGGCTAGCGGCAAATGAGCAGTTCTTC
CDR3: CASSLGLAANEQFF

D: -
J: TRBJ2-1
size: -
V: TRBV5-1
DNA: TGCGCCAGCAGCTTGGCCCCGGGGGTCCGAAATGAGCAGTTCTTC
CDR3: CASSLAPGVRNEQFF

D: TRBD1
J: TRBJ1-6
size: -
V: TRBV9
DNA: TGTGCCAGCAGCGCCCGGGACAGGGCCAATTCACCCCTCCACTTT
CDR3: CASSARDRANSPLHF

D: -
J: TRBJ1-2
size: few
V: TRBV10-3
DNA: TGTGCCTCCCATGAGGGAGGGGACTATGGCTACACCTTC
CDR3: CASHEGGDYGYTF

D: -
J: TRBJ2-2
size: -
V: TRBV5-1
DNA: TGCGCCAGCAGCGGGACCACTGACACCGGGGAGCTGTTTTTT
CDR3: CASSGTTDTGELFF

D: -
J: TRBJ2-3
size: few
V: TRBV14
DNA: TGTGCCAGCAGCCAAGTAAATACGCAGTATTTT
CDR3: CASSQVNTQYF

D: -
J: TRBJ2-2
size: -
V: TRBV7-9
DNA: TGTGCCAGCAGAACACGACATACGAACACCGGGGAGCTGTTTTTT
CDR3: CASRTRHTNTGELFF

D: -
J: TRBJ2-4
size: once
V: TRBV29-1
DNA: TGCAGCGCTTCTCTACAGGACGGAAACATTCAGTACTTC
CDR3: CSASLQDGNIQYF

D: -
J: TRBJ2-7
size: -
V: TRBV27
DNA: TGTGCCAGCAGTTTATCAGCTGGAGGGTCCTACGAGCAGTACTTC
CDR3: CASSLSAGGSYEQYF

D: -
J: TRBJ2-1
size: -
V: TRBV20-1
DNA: TGCAGTGCCCCGGGCTACAATGAGCAGTTCTTC
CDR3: CSAPGYNEQFF

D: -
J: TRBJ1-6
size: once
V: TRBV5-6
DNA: TGTGCCAGCAGCTTAAACAGGGTAGAGTCACCCCTCCACTTT
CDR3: CASSLNRVESPLHF

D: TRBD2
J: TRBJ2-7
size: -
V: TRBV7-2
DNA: TGTGCCAGCAGCCCGGGACTAGCGGGTTACGAGCAGTACTTC
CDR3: CASSPGLAGYEQYF

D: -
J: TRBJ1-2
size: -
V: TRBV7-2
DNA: TGTGCCAGCAGCTTAGGAAGCAGCCCTTATGGCTACACCTTC
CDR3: CASSLGSSPYGYTF

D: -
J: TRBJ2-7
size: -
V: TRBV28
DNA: TGTGCCACGACCTCCATAGGGGGGGGTAACTACGAGCAGTACTTC
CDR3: CATTSIGGGNYEQYF

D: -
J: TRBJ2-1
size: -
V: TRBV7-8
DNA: TGTGCCAGCAGCTTAGCGAACGGACGTACTTCATGGGAGCAGTTCTTC
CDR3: CASSLANGRTSWEQFF

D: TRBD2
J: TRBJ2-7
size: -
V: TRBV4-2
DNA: TGTGCCAGCAGCCCTGGGACTAGCGGGGCCTCCTTGGGGCAGTACTTC
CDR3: CASSPGTSGASLGQYF

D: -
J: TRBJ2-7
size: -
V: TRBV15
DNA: TGTGCCACCAGCAGATTCAGGGGGGTCGCCTACGAGCAGTACTTC
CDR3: CATSRFRGVAYEQYF

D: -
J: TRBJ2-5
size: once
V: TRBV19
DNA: TGTGCCAGTAGTATGCGTCACAGGCAGGGCGACCAAGAGACCCAGTACTTC
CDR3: CASSMRHRQGDQETQYF

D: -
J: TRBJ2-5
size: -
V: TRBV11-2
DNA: TGTGCCAGCAGCTTAGTAGAGACCCAGTACTTC
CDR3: CASSLVETQYF

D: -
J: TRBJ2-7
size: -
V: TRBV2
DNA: TGTGCCAGCACCTTTAAATACGAGCAGTACTTC
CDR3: CASTFKYEQYF

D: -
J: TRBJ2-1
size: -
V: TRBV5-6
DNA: TGTGCCAGCAGCCCAACTAGGGGAGCCTACAATGAGCAGTTCTTC
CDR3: CASSPTRGAYNEQFF

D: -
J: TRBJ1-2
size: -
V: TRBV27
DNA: TGTGCCAGCAGTTCCCCCCGACAGGCCGCGGGTGGCTACACCTTC
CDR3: CASSSPRQAAGGYTF

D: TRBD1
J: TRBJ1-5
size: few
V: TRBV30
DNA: TGTGCCTGGAGGGGGACAGGTCCCCTTCAGCCCCAGCATTTT
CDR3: CAWRGTGPLQPQHF

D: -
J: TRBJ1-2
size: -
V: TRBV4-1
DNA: TGCGCCAGCAGCCAAGATGCTGGCGGTACCTATGGCTACACCTTC
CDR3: CASSQDAGGTYGYTF

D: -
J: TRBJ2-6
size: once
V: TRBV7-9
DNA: TGTGCCAGTACCACCCAGAGCTCTGGGGCCAACCTCCTGACTTTC
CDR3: CASTTQSSGANLLTF

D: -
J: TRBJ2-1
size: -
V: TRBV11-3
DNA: TGTGCCAGCAGCTACACTAGCTACAATGAGCAGTTCTTC
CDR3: CASSYTSYNEQFF

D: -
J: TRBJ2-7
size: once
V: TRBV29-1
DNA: TGCAGCGTTGAAAAAGGTCCGGACGAGCAGTACTTC
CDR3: CSVEKGPDEQYF

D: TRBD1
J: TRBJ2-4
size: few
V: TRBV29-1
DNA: TGCAGCGCCAGTACAGGGGTAGCCAAAAACATTCAGTACTTC
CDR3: CSASTGVAKNIQYF

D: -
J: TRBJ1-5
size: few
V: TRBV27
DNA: TGTGCCAGCAGTTTTTCGAGCAATCAGCCCCAGCATTTT
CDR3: CASSFSSNQPQHF

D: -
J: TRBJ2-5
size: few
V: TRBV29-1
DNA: TGCAGCGTCGCCCGGGGGGGACAGGGAACCGGGGAGACCCAGTACTTC
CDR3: CSVARGGQGTGETQYF

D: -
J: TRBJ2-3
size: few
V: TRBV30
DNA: TGTGCCTGGAGTGGCGCAGATACGCAGTATTTT
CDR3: CAWSGADTQYF

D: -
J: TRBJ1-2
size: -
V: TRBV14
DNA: TGTGCCAGCAGCCATGACCTGGGAGGGAACTATGGCTACACCTTC
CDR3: CASSHDLGGNYGYTF

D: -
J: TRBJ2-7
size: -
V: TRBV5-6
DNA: TGTGCCAGCAGCTCTAACGTCGAGCAGTACTTC
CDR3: CASSSNVEQYF

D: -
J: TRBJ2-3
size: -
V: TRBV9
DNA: TGTGCCAGCAGCGTAGCATCGAGACTCCACGCAGATACGCAGTATTTT
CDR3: CASSVASRLHADTQYF

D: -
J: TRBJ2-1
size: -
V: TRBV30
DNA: TGTGCCTGGACTCAAATCAATGAGCAGTTCTTC
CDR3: CAWTQINEQFF

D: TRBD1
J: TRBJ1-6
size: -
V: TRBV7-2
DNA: TGTGCCAGCAGCTTAGGAGTGGGGACAGTTTCACCCCTCCACTTT
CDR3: CASSLGVGTVSPLHF

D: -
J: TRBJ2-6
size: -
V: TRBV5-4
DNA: TGTGCCAGCAGCTTGGGGCCGGCCTCTGGGGCCAACGTCCTGACTTTC
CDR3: CASSLGPASGANVLTF

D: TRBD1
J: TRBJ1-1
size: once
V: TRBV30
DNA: TGTGCCTGGAGTGTAAGGGACAGGGTGAAAGCTTTCTTT
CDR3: CAWSVRDRVKAFF

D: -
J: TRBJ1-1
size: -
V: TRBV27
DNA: TGTGCCAGCAGTTTAAAAGTTGGGGTTACTGAAGCTTTCTTT
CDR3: CASSLKVGVTEAFF

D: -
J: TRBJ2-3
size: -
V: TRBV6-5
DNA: TGTGCCAGCAGTTCCTTCCAGGGAGATACGCAGTATTTT
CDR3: CASSSFQGDTQYF

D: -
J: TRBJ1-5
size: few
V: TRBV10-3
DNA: TGTGCCATCAGTGATAGCAATCAGCCCCAGCATTTT
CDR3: CAISDSNQPQHF

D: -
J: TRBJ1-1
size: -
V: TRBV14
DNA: TGTGCCAGCAGCCAAGTCCTCGGGCAGGGTCGAACTGAAGCTTTCTTT
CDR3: CASSQVLGQGRTEAFF

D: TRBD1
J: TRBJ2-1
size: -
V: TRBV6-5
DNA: TGTGCCAGCAGTACACCCGGGACAGGGCCGTTCTTC
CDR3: CASSTPGTGPFF

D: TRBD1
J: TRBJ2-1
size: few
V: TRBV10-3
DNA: TGTGCCAGCCAGGGACAGTACAATGAGCAGTTCTTC
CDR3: CASQGQYNEQFF

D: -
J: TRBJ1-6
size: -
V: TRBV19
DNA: TGTGCCAGTAGAGAGCCGGGACGGAATTCACCCCTCCACTTT
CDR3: CASREPGRNSPLHF

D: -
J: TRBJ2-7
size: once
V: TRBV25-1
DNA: TGTGCCAGCAGTGAATATGGGGCCTACGAGCAGTACTTC
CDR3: CASSEYGAYEQYF

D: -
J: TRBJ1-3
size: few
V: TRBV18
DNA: TGTGCCAGCTCACCAGAGGGACGGAGGGTCTCTGGAAACACCATATATTTT
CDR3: CASSPEGRRVSGNTIYF

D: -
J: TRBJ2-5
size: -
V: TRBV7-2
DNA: TGTGCCAGCAGCTTAGGGGCGGGGAGAGAAGAGACCCAGTACTTC
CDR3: CASSLGAGREETQYF

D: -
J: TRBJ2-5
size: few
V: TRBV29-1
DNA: TGCAGCCTTTTCAGTGGGACGAGAGAGACCCAGTACTTC
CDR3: CSLFSGTRETQYF

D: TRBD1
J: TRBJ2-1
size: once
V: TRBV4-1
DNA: TGCGCCAGCAGCCAAGAAAGGCGACAGGGCCCAAATGAGCAGTTCTTC
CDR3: CASSQERRQGPNEQFF

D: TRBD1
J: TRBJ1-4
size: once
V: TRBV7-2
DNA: TGTGCCAGCAGGGAAGGACAGGGGTTTAATGAAAAACTGTTTTTT
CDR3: CASREGQGFNEKLFF

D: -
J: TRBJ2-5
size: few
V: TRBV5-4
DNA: TGTGCCAGCAGTTTAGGGGGGGCCGGACAAGAGACCCAGTACTTC
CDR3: CASSLGGAGQETQYF